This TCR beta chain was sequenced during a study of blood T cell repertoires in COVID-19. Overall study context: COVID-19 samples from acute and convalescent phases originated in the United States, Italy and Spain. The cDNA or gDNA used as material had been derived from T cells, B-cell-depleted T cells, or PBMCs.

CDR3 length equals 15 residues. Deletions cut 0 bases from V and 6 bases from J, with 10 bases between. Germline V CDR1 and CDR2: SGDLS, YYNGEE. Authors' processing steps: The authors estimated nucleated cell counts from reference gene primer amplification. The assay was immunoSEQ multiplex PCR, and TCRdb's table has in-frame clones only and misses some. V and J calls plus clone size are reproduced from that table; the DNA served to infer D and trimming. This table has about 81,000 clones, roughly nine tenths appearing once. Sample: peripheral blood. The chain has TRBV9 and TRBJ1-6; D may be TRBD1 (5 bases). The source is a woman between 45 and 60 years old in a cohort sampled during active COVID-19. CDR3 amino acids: CASSVGGGSNSPLHF. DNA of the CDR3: TGTGCCAGCAGCGTAGGGGGCGGAAGTAATTCACCCCTCCACTTT.